This T cell receptor (beta chain) was sequenced during a study of cytomegalovirus exposure and HLA in healthy donors. This clone has only a few counts. No antigen is known for it. The PCR ran on 60 Vbeta and 13 Jbeta primers. Produced via immunoSEQ multiplex PCR; TCRdb's table is partial and in-frame only. The table lists about 150,000 clones, 9.4% of them singletons, with approximately 2% in the top ten. The V gene end was trimmed by 4 bases and the J gene end by 1 base; junction bases not matched to a gene: 0. The CDR3 loop spans 15 amino acids. CDR1 is MGHRA and CDR2 is YSYEKL in the germline V gene. Study results and caveats: While the bulk of TCR sequences proved rare, some public TCRs turned up in many donors.

Though nominally healthy at sampling, donors likely had unrecorded immune exposures. V is TRBV4-1 and J is TRBJ2-6; TRBD1 matches 8 bases. The sequence derives from a male donor in good health and CMV-seronegative. Source material: PBMCs. The CDR3 here is CASSRDRSGANVLTF. Here the CDR3 DNA reads TGCGCCAGCAGCCGGGACAGGTCTGGGGCCAACGTCCTGACTTTC.